These T cell receptor beta chains were read from a single sample in a study of T cell changes during pregnancy in multiple sclerosis. Clones were sequenced by immunoSEQ multiplex PCR, and TCRdb holds only the in-frame ones, with some missing. The sample includes 79,000 or so clones, roughly nine tenths of them seen just once. Sample: peripheral blood, taken before pregnancy. Every receptor here comes from a female donor with multiple sclerosis, enrolled in a pregnancy study. The CDR3 runs from the conserved cysteine through the conserved F or W. The D gene is left open where the match is weak. Not all rows give a size; the values are once, few, many and, for expanded clones, a class.

clone_size	d_call	v_call	j_call	cdr3_nt	cdr3_aa
few	NA	TRBV7-9	TRBJ1-1	TGTGCCAGCAGCTTTAACCCCGAGACTGAAGCTTTCTTT	CASSFNPETEAFF
NA	TRBD1	TRBV10-3	TRBJ1-5	TGTGCCATCAGTGCAGGGGGCTGGGGTCAGCCCCAGCATTTT	CAISAGGWGQPQHF
NA	NA	TRBV15	TRBJ2-2	TGTGCCACCAGCAGAGGAATGGCCCTTATACAGGGAAGCACCGGGGAGCTGTTTTTT	CATSRGMALIQGSTGELFF
NA	TRBD2	TRBV6-6	TRBJ2-7	TGTGCCAGCAGTTACCGACTAGCGCGCCGGATTTACGAGCAGTACTTC	CASSYRLARRIYEQYF
NA	NA	TRBV7-9	TRBJ2-7	TGTGCCAGCAGCGAGGAACTGCCACCCGGCGAGCAGTACTTC	CASSEELPPGEQYF
once	NA	TRBV18	TRBJ2-5	TGTGCCAGCTCACCGCGTGTGGAGACCCAGTACTTC	CASSPRVETQYF
NA	NA	TRBV5-1	TRBJ1-5	TGCGCCAGCAGCTTCTCGGGGGGCGGTCAGCCCCAGCATTTT	CASSFSGGGQPQHF
NA	TRBD1	TRBV28	TRBJ1-5	TGTGCCAGCACCGGACAGGCCCAATTTATTAGCAATCAGCCCCAGCATTTT	CASTGQAQFISNQPQHF
NA	NA	TRBV5-1	TRBJ2-5	TGCGCCAGCAGCTTGGCCGAGGGCTTGCCCGAGACCCAGTACTTC	CASSLAEGLPETQYF
many	NA	TRBV6-1	TRBJ2-3	TGTGCCAGCAGTGAAGCTGGGGGGACAGGCACAGATACGCAGTATTTT	CASSEAGGTGTDTQYF
NA	TRBD1	TRBV11-1	TRBJ1-2	TGTGCCAGCAGGGGTCCCGGGACAGGGGCCAATCGTGGCTACACCTTC	CASRGPGTGANRGYTF
NA	TRBD2	TRBV7-9	TRBJ2-1	TGTGCCAGCAGCCCGGGGACTAGCGGGGTTTTGAATGAGCAGTTCTTC	CASSPGTSGVLNEQFF
NA	NA	TRBV5-1	TRBJ1-2	TGCGCCAGCAGCTTGGGAGGGTGGAACTATGGCTACACCTTC	CASSLGGWNYGYTF
NA	NA	TRBV7-9	TRBJ1-2	TGTGCCAGCAACCCCAACTCGGGAGGTCGAGCCTATGGCTACACCTTC	CASNPNSGGRAYGYTF
NA	NA	TRBV4-3	TRBJ2-1	TGCGCCAGCAGCCAAGAACTACACAATGAGCAGTTCTTC	CASSQELHNEQFF
NA	NA	TRBV6-6	TRBJ1-4	TGTGCCAGCAGTTACCTCGGGGAGGGCGAAAAACTGTTTTTT	CASSYLGEGEKLFF
NA	TRBD2	TRBV5-6	TRBJ2-2	TGTGCCAGCAGCTCCCTAGGGAGGGGAATCACCGGGGAGCTGTTTTTT	CASSSLGRGITGELFF
NA	NA	TRBV10-3	TRBJ2-3	TGTGCCATCAGTGATCAAGGACAACTCACAGATACGCAGTATTTT	CAISDQGQLTDTQYF
NA	NA	TRBV5-6	TRBJ2-7	TGTGCCAGCAGTCCCGGGATGGCCTACGAGCAGTACTTC	CASSPGMAYEQYF
NA	NA	TRBV7-7	TRBJ2-3	TGTGCCAGCAGCTTAAGCCCTTCGGGCACAGATACGCAGTATTTT	CASSLSPSGTDTQYF
NA	NA	TRBV5-1	TRBJ2-1	TGCGCCAGCAGCTCGGGCCTGACTACTGGAGGCGATGAGCAGTTCTTC	CASSSGLTTGGDEQFF
NA	TRBD1	TRBV10-3	TRBJ1-1	TGTGCCATCAGTCTTGGGACAGGGGGAAGCACTGAAGCTTTCTTT	CAISLGTGGSTEAFF
NA	TRBD1	TRBV30	TRBJ1-4	TGTGCCTCGAGGGGGCAGGGGGAAAAACTGTTTTTT	CASRGQGEKLFF
NA	NA	TRBV19	TRBJ1-4	TGTGCCAGTAGTATTGCGCCAACTAATGAAAAACTGTTTTTT	CASSIAPTNEKLFF
NA	NA	TRBV19	TRBJ2-7	TGTGCCAGTAATGAGGGACTGGCTGCCTACGAGCAGTACTTC	CASNEGLAAYEQYF
NA	TRBD2	TRBV7-3	TRBJ2-1	TGTGCCAGCAGCCTAGGCTCAGCGGGGCACAATGAGCAGTTCTTC	CASSLGSAGHNEQFF
NA	NA	TRBV7-9	TRBJ1-1	TGTGCCAGCAGACATCCCGGGAAAGATGAAGCTTTCTTT	CASRHPGKDEAFF
NA	TRBD1	TRBV12-5	TRBJ2-3	TGTGCTAGTGGTTTGGGGACAGGGGGTAAGGCAGATACGCAGTATTTT	CASGLGTGGKADTQYF
NA	TRBD2	TRBV7-2	TRBJ2-7	TGTGCCAGCAGCCAAACTAGCGGGGCTAACTACGAGCAGTACTTC	CASSQTSGANYEQYF
NA	NA	TRBV27	TRBJ2-6	TGTGCCAGCAGACGGCAGGGGAGCGGGGCCAACGTCCTGACTTTC	CASRRQGSGANVLTF
NA	NA	TRBV5-8	TRBJ1-1	TGTGCCAGCAGCTACGTAAACTTTAACCCTGAAGCTTTCTTT	CASSYVNFNPEAFF
NA	NA	TRBV9	TRBJ1-2	TGTGCCAGCAGCGTAGTAATACTAGCAGGGACCAACTATGGCTACACCTTC	CASSVVILAGTNYGYTF
NA	NA	TRBV30	TRBJ2-7	TGTGCCTGGAGTCTAGGCCGGAGGGAGCAGTACTTC	CAWSLGRREQYF
NA	NA	TRBV6-5	TRBJ2-1	TGTGCCAGCAGGGCCGGAGGGCAGGATGAGCAGTTCTTC	CASRAGGQDEQFF
NA	TRBD2	TRBV30	TRBJ2-7	TGTGCTTTTTCGGGACTAGGGTCGGAGCAGTACTTC	CAFSGLGSEQYF
NA	NA	TRBV12-5	TRBJ2-1	TGTGCTAGTGGTTTGGTAGGCGGTGATCGGGGGATCGATGAGCAGTTCTTC	CASGLVGGDRGIDEQFF
NA	TRBD2	TRBV9	TRBJ2-7	TGTGCCAGCAGCGCACTACTAGCGGGGCCTTCCTACGAGCAGTACTTC	CASSALLAGPSYEQYF
NA	NA	TRBV29-1	TRBJ2-7	TGCAGCGTGGCCAGCTACGAGCAGTACTTC	CSVASYEQYF